This T cell receptor (beta chain) derives from a study of regulatory T cells in long-lasting Graves disease. Study-wide background: The study enrolled newly diagnosed Graves' patients on antithyroid drugs under 3 months.

This clonotype has ten or more counts. Antigen specificity is unknown. Study-wide results and limits: Graves' patients with persistent disease showed TCR diversity lower than patients newly diagnosed. Persistent patients had a count of shared public clonotypes (around 2,700) that exceeded that of new patients (approximately 1,000).

Time point of the sample: newly diagnosed GD, antithyroid drugs for less than 3 months. Extracted PBMC RNA gave rise to the TCR library. V dropped 4 bases and J dropped 0 bases, with 5 bases sitting between them. Germline V gene sequence: CDR1 SGHAT, CDR2 FQNNGV. The CDR3 is made up of 13 amino acids. Construction of the TCR beta libraries employed iRepertoire HTBI primers in conjunction with Arm-PCR of CDR3 regions. TCRdb fed the multiplex PCR reads into MiXCR, producing one record per CDR3 protein. The data show 250,000 or so distinct CDR3 sequences, 20% to 25% seen once. The sample in question was peripheral blood mononuclear cells (PBMCs), obtained at new diagnosis, from a patient treated with antithyroid drugs. This TCR derives from a female donor with Graves disease. The chain links TRBV11-2 to TRBJ2-3, with D uncertain. The CDR3 loop reads CASSYPSTDTQYF. The CDR3, as DNA: TGTGCCAGCAGCTACCCTAGCACAGATACGCAGTATTTT.